This T cell receptor (beta chain) originates from a study of cytomegalovirus exposure and HLA in healthy donors. Regarding the study as a whole: An apparent linkage of common viral pathogens to several of the most significant clusters emerged in a later analysis.

The primer mix had 60 Vbeta and 13 Jbeta primers. Measured with immunoSEQ multiplex PCR; TCRdb has only the in-frame clones, and not every one. The sample comprises approximately 160,000 clones, 75% to 90% of which are singletons, and 1.5% to 2% rests with the top ten. This clone was observed a single time. No antigen is known for it. The germline V gene encodes CDR1 LGHNA and CDR2 YNFKEQ. The V end lost 0 bases, the J end lost 3 bases, and 12 bases lay between the germline ends. The CDR3 totals 16 residues. At the time of sampling, donors were nominally healthy, though unrecorded immune exposures were likely.

The J gene is TRBJ1-5, the V gene TRBV4-2; tentative D call: TRBD1 (5 bases). The sequencing sample was made of PBMCs. This receptor was obtained from a woman younger than 30 in good health and CMV-seronegative. CDR3 in DNA: TGTGCCAGCAGCCAAGACGCGGGACGGAACAATCAGCCCCAGCATTTT. Translating it yields CASSQDAGRNNQPQHF.